Each of the 9 T cell receptor beta chains below was sequenced from the same sample in a study of blood T cell repertoires in COVID-19. Data came from immunoSEQ multiplex PCR; TCRdb stores just in-frame clones and leaves some out. The table lists over 130,000 clones, over 75% of them singletons. Sequencing was performed on PBMCs or T cells enriched from blood (not recorded which). The source is a man aged 45-65 years in a cohort exposed to, infected with or recovered from COVID-19 (not recorded which).

This clone was detected only once. This chain uses TRBV4-3 with TRBJ1-1; the match to TRBD1 covers 7 bases. The germline V gene encodes CDR1 LGHNA and CDR2 YSLEER. J was trimmed by 3 bases and V by 0 bases; bases with no gene match: 10. CDR3 length: 17 residues. The CDR3 DNA is TGCGCCAGCAGCCAAGATTCGGGGGGGACAGCGGACACTGAAGCTTTCTTT. Translating it yields CASSQDSGGTADTEAFF.

The genes are TRBV3-1 (or the pseudogene TRBV3-2) and TRBJ1-2, with D possibly being TRBD1 (6 bases). The CDR3 length is 13 residues. Germline CDR1 LGHDT, CDR2 YNNKEL (reference sequence). Trimming shortened V by 9 bases and J by 0 bases, and 11 bases separated the two germline ends. In nucleotides, the CDR3 is TGTGCCAGTCAGAGGGGGACTAACTATGGCTACACCTTC. Translated, it gives CASQRGTNYGYTF.

This clone is a singleton in its sample. The J gene is TRBJ2-7, the V gene TRBV18; D is perhaps TRBD2 (5 bases). The germline V and J ends were trimmed by 3 bases and 4 bases, with 13 bases remaining between them. Germline CDR1 and CDR2: KGHSH and LQKENI. CDR3 length equals 14 residues. CDR3 loop: CASSPGSSGYEQYF. DNA for the CDR3: TGTGCCAGCTCACCGGGGAGCTCCGGGTACGAGCAGTACTTC.

This clone was observed at least ten times. The chain uses TRBV7-2 and TRBJ2-3; D not resolved. CDR3 length: 13 amino acids. The V gene lost 5 bases and the J gene lost 3 bases, with 9 bases spanning the gap. Germline V CDR1 and CDR2: SGHTA, FQGNSA. As DNA, the CDR3 is TGTGCCAGCAGCCCTAGTTGGACAGATACGCAGTATTTT. It is translated as CASSPSWTDTQYF.

The chain is built from TRBV11-2 and TRBJ2-7, with 9 bases identical to TRBD1. V shed 5 bases, J shed 2 bases, and the junction held 4 bases outside the gene matches. Germline lookup yields CDR1 SGHAT and CDR2 FQNNGV. The CDR3 is 14 residues long. The DNA for the CDR3 is TGTGCCAGCAGCCCATGGACAGGGGCCTACGAGCAGTACTTC. Its translation: CASSPWTGAYEQYF.

The CDR3 DNA sequence: TGTGCCAGTACCAGGACAGTTCTTAACACTGAAGCTTTCTTT. This encodes CASTRTVLNTEAFF. The chain employs TRBV19 and TRBJ1-1; weak D call: TRBD1 (6 bases). The CDR3 runs to 14 residues. In germline, CDR1 is LNHDA, CDR2 SQIVND (reference sequence). The V end lost 7 bases, the J end lost 2 bases, and 14 bases lay between the germline ends.

CDR3 residues: CASSYVGQGATEAFF. CDR3 DNA: TGTGCCAGCAGTTACGTCGGACAGGGAGCCACTGAAGCTTTCTTT. The rearrangement uses TRBV6-5 and TRBJ1-1; TRBD1 aligns across 8 bases. The ends lost 2 bases at V and 4 bases at J; junction bases unmatched: 6. The CDR3 spans 15 residues. Germline CDR1 and CDR2: MNHEY and SVGAGI.

This clone was seen only a few times. The rearrangement uses TRBV27 and TRBJ2-5, with unresolved D. Germline lookup yields CDR1 MNHEY and CDR2 SMNVEV (reference sequence). The CDR3 has 13 residues. V was shortened by 5 bases and J by 1 base, with 8 bases between the two germline ends. The CDR3, as DNA: TGTGCCAGCAGTCACTCCTCCCAAGAGACCCAGTACTTC. Amino acids: CASSHSSQETQYF.

This chain connects TRBV28 to TRBJ2-1; 13 nucleotides line up with TRBD2. This CDR3 is built from 17 residues. The germline V gene has CDR1 MDHEN and CDR2 SYDVKM. Trimming removed 8 bases from V and 5 bases from J; junction bases left unmatched: 12. DNA of the CDR3: TGTGCCAGCCCACCTCCAACTAGCGGGAGGGATAACAATGAGCAGTTCTTC. As protein: CASPPPTSGRDNNEQFF. Looking up the rest from reference TRBV28 and TRBJ2-1 gives the full variable domain: DVKVTQSSRYLVKRTGEKVFLECVQDMDHENMFWYRQDPGLGLRLIYFSYDVKMKEKGDIPEGYSVSREKKERFSLILESASTNQTSMYLCASPPPTSGRDNNEQFFGPGTRLTVL.